This TCR beta chain stems from a study of blood T cell repertoires in COVID-19. Study-level information: Acute and convalescent COVID-19 samples came from the United States, Italy and Spain. The cDNA or gDNA used as material had been derived from T cells, B-cell-depleted T cells, or PBMCs.

Germline V lookup: CDR1 KGHDR, CDR2 SFDVKD. The CDR3 totals 14 residues. V was trimmed by 4 bases and J by 3 bases, leaving 9 bases between them. This clone has a single count. Authors' processing steps: Nucleated cell number was recorded as an estimate derived from reference gene primer amplification. Produced via immunoSEQ multiplex PCR; TCRdb's table is partial and in-frame only. V, J and clone size were drawn from that table, and D and trimming were deduced from the DNA. The table lists hundreds of thousands of clones, just under 90% of them singletons. The gene calls are TRBV24-1 and TRBJ2-1; weak D call: TRBD1 (6 bases). The source of this sequence is a woman aged 18-29 years with acute or convalescent COVID-19. Sequenced material: peripheral blood. The chain's CDR3 is CATSDLDSYNEQFF. CDR3 DNA: TGTGCCACCAGTGACCTGGACAGCTACAATGAGCAGTTCTTC.